Listed here are 32 T cell receptor beta chains from one sample, sequenced in a study of shared clonotypes between healthy human individuals. Some clones are missing from TCRdb's copy, which holds only in-frame ones; the method was immunoSEQ multiplex PCR. The sample includes 1,400,000 or so clones, 98% to 99% seen only once; the top ten take about 0.35%. Sequenced input: naive CD4+ T cells sorted from blood. The subset: CD45RA+ positively selected. The source is a man aged 25-45 years in good health.

The rearrangement joins TRBV5-4 to TRBJ2-1; 10 bases agree with TRBD2. Germline V gene data show CDR1 as SGHNT and CDR2 as YYREEE (reference sequence). This CDR3 has 13 amino acids. After removal of 0 bases from V and 13 bases from J, the junction contained 4 bases not matched to a gene. The CDR3 here is CASSLATSGLQFF. CDR3 in DNA: TGTGCCAGCAGCTTGGCGACTAGCGGGCTCCAGTTCTTC. The whole variable domain, filled in from reference TRBV5-4 and TRBJ2-1, reads ETGVTQSPTHLIKTRGQQVTLRCSSQSGHNTVSWYQQALGQGPQFIFQYYREEENGRGNFPPRFSGLQFPNYSSELNVNALELDDSALYLCASSLATSGLQFFGPGTRLTVL.

V is TRBV11-3 and J is TRBJ2-6; 8 bases agree with TRBD1. This CDR3 has 17 residues. Germline trimming cut 1 base from V and 2 bases from J; bases unmatched to any gene: 4. CDR1 is SGHNT, CDR2 YENEEA, per germline. CDR3 in DNA: TGTGCCAGCAGCTTAGGTGGACAGGGTGCTGGGGCCAACGTCCTGACTTTC. It codes for CASSLGGQGAGANVLTF.

For this clone: Other DNA sequences from this sample encode an identical CDR3 as well. The chain carries TRBV9 and TRBJ1-4; 7 positions match TRBD1. Germline V lookup: CDR1 SGDLS, CDR2 YYNGEE. V dropped 1 base and J dropped 5; count of bases not matched to a gene: 5. CDR3 length equals 15 residues. The CDR3 sequence is CASSVTGTANEKLFF. The CDR3 nucleotides are TGTGCCAGCAGCGTAACCGGGACAGCGAATGAAAAACTGTTTTTT.

The J gene is TRBJ2-3, the V gene TRBV6-1; D is tentatively TRBD1 or TRBD2 (5 bases each). V lost 2 bases and J lost 4, with 10 bases in between. This CDR3 has 14 amino acids. The germline CDR1 and CDR2 sequences are MNHNS and SASEGT. This CDR3 reads CASSERGPPDTQYF. The CDR3 nucleotides are TGTGCCAGCAGTGAAAGGGGACCTCCAGATACGCAGTATTTT.

The chain joins TRBV18 to TRBJ2-7; 8 bases are a match to TRBD1. V gave up 6 bases and J gave up 9 bases; unmatched junction bases: 16. Per the germline V gene, CDR1 is KGHSH and CDR2 is LQKENI. CDR3 size: 15 residues. The CDR3 nucleotides read TGTGCCAGCTCCCCGGTTTGGACAGGGAACCCGGGGCAGTACTTC. It encodes CASSPVWTGNPGQYF.

The chain couples TRBV9 to TRBJ2-7; D remains unclear. The CDR3 is 14 residues long. CDR1 SGDLS and CDR2 YYNGEE come from the germline V gene. Trimming removed 3 bases at V and 0 bases at J, with 10 bases between. CDR3 region: CASSEDGTSYEQYF. The CDR3 bases are TGTGCCAGCAGCGAGGACGGAACCTCCTACGAGCAGTACTTC. Supplemented by reference TRBV9 and TRBJ2-7, the full variable domain reads DSGVTQTPKHLITATGQRVTLRCSPRSGDLSVYWYQQSLDQGLQFLIQYYNGEERAKGNILERFSAQQFPDLHSELNLSSLELGDSALYFCASSEDGTSYEQYFGPGTRLTVT.

This rearrangement joins TRBV27 to TRBJ1-2; the D gene is possibly TRBD1 (5 bases). Trimming took off 0 bases at V and 4 bases at J, with 15 bases between the two ends. The CDR3 contains 16 residues. The germline gives CDR1 MNHEY, CDR2 SMNVEV (reference sequence). CDR3 sequence: CASSLSVGRGGYGYTF. Written as DNA, the CDR3 is TGTGCCAGCAGTTTATCGGTCGGGAGGGGAGGCTATGGCTACACCTTC.

CDR3 DNA sequence: TGTGCCAGCAGCCCCGGACAGGGGCCCTACGAGCAGTACTTC. This encodes CASSPGQGPYEQYF. This sequence joins TRBV11-2 and TRBJ2-7; TRBD1 matches at 9 bases. The CDR3 contains 14 residues. After removal of 5 bases from V and 2 bases from J, the junction contained 4 bases not matched to a gene. Germline-derived CDR1 and CDR2 are SGHAT and FQNNGV.

V usage is TRBV4-3 and J usage is TRBJ2-1, with D maybe TRBD2 (6 bases). The V and J ends lost 0 bases and 2 bases respectively, with 8 bases between them. The germline gives CDR1 LGHNA, CDR2 YSLEER. There are 15 residues in the CDR3. CDR3 DNA: TGCGCCAGCAGCCAAGATAGCGGAACCTACAATGAGCAGTTCTTC. Translating it yields CASSQDSGTYNEQFF.

The chain has TRBV5-1 and TRBJ2-1; 8 bases line up with TRBD2. With 0 bases clipped from V and 9 bases from J, the junction kept 5 bases outside the gene matches. The CDR3 is made up of 14 amino acids. The germline gives CDR1 SGHRS, CDR2 YFSETQ. Here the CDR3 reads CASSLGGTSIEQFF. Here the CDR3 DNA reads TGCGCCAGCAGCTTGGGAGGGACTAGTATTGAGCAGTTCTTC. Supplemented by reference TRBV5-1 and TRBJ2-1, the full variable domain reads KAGVTQTPRYLIKTRGQQVTLSCSPISGHRSVSWYQQTPGQGLQFLFEYFSETQRNKGNFPGRFSGRQFSNSRSEMNVSTLELGDSALYLCASSLGGTSIEQFFGPGTRLTVL.

In its sample, this clone was seen once. The chain recombines TRBV18 with TRBJ1-1; 8 nucleotides line up with TRBD1. V lost 7 bases to trimming and J lost 4 bases; unmatched junction nucleotides: 5. The CDR3 loop spans 13 amino acids. Per the germline V gene, CDR1 is KGHSH and CDR2 is LQKENI. The CDR3 here is CASYDRGGTEAFF. The CDR3 DNA sequence: TGTGCCAGCTACGACAGGGGAGGCACTGAAGCTTTCTTT.

V is TRBV19 and J is TRBJ1-5; a possible D gene is TRBD1 (5 bases). Germline V lookup: CDR1 LNHDA, CDR2 SQIVND (reference sequence). The CDR3 covers 18 residues. Trimming cost V 6 bases and J 0 bases, with 21 bases left between them. The CDR3 region is CASRLVRGVVGSNQPQHF. Written as DNA, the CDR3 is TGTGCCAGTAGACTCGTGAGGGGCGTAGTAGGTAGCAATCAGCCCCAGCATTTT.

This chain uses TRBV9 with TRBJ1-2, with unresolved D. The V gene's germline CDR1 is SGDLS and CDR2 YYNGEE. The CDR3 totals 12 residues. Between the trimmed V and J ends, which lost 1 base and 3 bases, there was a span of 4 bases. The CDR3, as DNA: TGTGCCAGCAGCGTATTAGACTATGGCTACACCTTC. Residues: CASSVLDYGYTF.

V is TRBV14 and J is TRBJ2-5; 8 bases are a match to TRBD1. CDR3 size: 16 residues. The ends lost 4 bases at V and 5 bases at J; junction bases unmatched: 12. CDR1 is SGHDN and CDR2 is FVKESK in the germline V gene. This chain's CDR3 is CASSLPDRTGRETQYF. For the CDR3, the DNA is TGTGCCAGCAGCCTCCCCGATCGGACAGGGAGGGAGACCCAGTACTTC.

This sequence joins TRBV5-5 and TRBJ2-5, with TRBD2 as a possible D gene (7 bases). Germline values: CDR1 SGHKS, CDR2 YYEKEE (reference sequence). The CDR3 is 14 amino acids. Trimming cost V 1 base and J 5 bases, with 12 bases left between them. As DNA, the CDR3 is TGTGCCAGCAGCTTGAGGGCGGGGGCCGAGACCCAGTACTTC. Protein: CASSLRAGAETQYF.

This clone was detected once. The chain combines TRBV7-3 with TRBJ2-3; TRBD2 matches 7 bases. The CDR3 spans 16 residues. Trimming removed 3 bases from V and 5 bases from J; junction bases left unmatched: 11. The germline gives CDR1 SGHTA, CDR2 FQGTGA. Here the CDR3 reads CASSLGSWREKDTQYF. CDR3 bases: TGTGCCAGCAGCTTGGGGTCTTGGCGGGAGAAAGATACGCAGTATTTT.

The chain couples TRBV18 to TRBJ2-2; maybe TRBD1 (5 bases). The V end lost 6 bases, the J end lost 0 bases, and 17 bases lay between the germline ends. The germline gives CDR1 KGHSH, CDR2 LQKENI. The CDR3 length is 17 residues. The CDR3 DNA reads as TGTGCCAGCTCCCCCGGACACTTCCAAACGAACACCGGGGAGCTGTTTTTT. Its protein is CASSPGHFQTNTGELFF.

The V call is TRBV27, the J call TRBJ2-7; TRBD2 might be the D (6 bases). Germline V CDR1 and CDR2: MNHEY, SMNVEV (reference sequence). There are 15 residues in the CDR3. Trimming removed 6 bases from V and 2 bases from J, with 17 bases in between. This chain's CDR3 is CASRPLTRTPYEQYF. As DNA, the CDR3 is TGTGCCAGCAGGCCGCTGACTAGAACCCCCTACGAGCAGTACTTC.

V gene TRBV10-3 combines with J gene TRBJ2-3; TRBD2 matches 7 bases. The CDR3 covers 15 residues. The germline V gene has CDR1 ENHRY and CDR2 SYGVKD. The ends lost 7 bases at V and 0 bases at J; junction bases unmatched: 7. CDR3 region: CAINPGGGSTDTQYF. In nucleotides, the CDR3 is TGTGCCATCAATCCTGGCGGGGGTAGCACAGATACGCAGTATTTT.

In DNA form, the CDR3 reads TGCGCCAGCAGCTTGGCCTCGGCTAGCGGGAGACATGAGCAGTTCTTC. Protein product: CASSLASASGRHEQFF. The V call is TRBV5-1, the J call TRBJ2-1; 10 nucleotides match TRBD2. With V trimmed by 0 bases and J by 8 bases, 8 bases remained unmatched. The CDR3 spans 16 residues. Germline V gene data show CDR1 as SGHRS and CDR2 as YFSETQ.

A note on this clone: Other DNA sequences within the sample encode an identical CDR3. This CDR3 reads CASSVDGYEQYF. CDR3 nucleotides: TGTGCCAGCAGCGTAGATGGCTACGAGCAGTACTTC. This rearrangement joins TRBV9 to TRBJ2-7, with D uncertain. Germline-derived CDR1 and CDR2 are SGDLS and YYNGEE. V lost 0 bases to trimming and J lost 3 bases, with 4 bases between them. The CDR3 totals 12 residues.

The CDR3 loop reads CSVTGTWGHTIYF. Written as DNA, the CDR3 is TGCAGCGTGACCGGGACTTGGGGCCACACCATATATTTT. The chain joins TRBV29-1 to TRBJ1-3; tentative D call: TRBD1 (5 bases). The CDR3 sequence is 13 residues long. The germline CDR1 and CDR2 sequences are SQVTM and ANQGSEA. The V and J ends lost 6 bases and 8 bases respectively, with 17 bases between them.

The gene calls are TRBV5-1 and TRBJ2-7; no clear D. With 0 bases removed from V and 4 bases from J, the gap between germline ends came to 14 bases. The CDR3 has 15 amino acids. The V gene's germline CDR1 is SGHRS and CDR2 YFSETQ. This chain's CDR3 is CASSLAAGLQYEQYF. The DNA of the CDR3 is TGCGCCAGCAGCTTGGCGGCCGGGCTTCAATACGAGCAGTACTTC.

This CDR3 is CASSLRLAGLLYEQYF. CDR3 sequence (DNA): TGCGCCAGCAGCTTGCGACTAGCGGGGTTGCTTTACGAGCAGTACTTC. The chain joins TRBV5-1 to TRBJ2-7, with TRBD2 matching over 11 bases. The CDR3 has 16 amino acids. With 1 base clipped from V and 4 bases from J, the junction kept 7 bases outside the gene matches. Germline loops: CDR1 SGHRS, CDR2 YFSETQ.

The V and J genes are TRBV15 and TRBJ2-3, with 9 bases that match TRBD1. There are 16 residues in the CDR3. The junction had 10 bases not matched to a gene; V was cut back by 6 bases and J by 3 bases. Germline V CDR1 and CDR2: LNHNV, YYDKDF (reference sequence). The CDR3: CATRRPGQGLTDTQYF. CDR3 coding DNA: TGTGCCACCAGACGACCGGGACAGGGATTGACAGATACGCAGTATTTT.

This clone was seen a single time. V gene TRBV7-2 combines with J gene TRBJ1-2, with 8 nucleotides matching TRBD1. V lost 6 bases and J lost 2; bases outside the gene matches: 11. In germline, CDR1 is SGHTA, CDR2 FQGNSA. The CDR3 has 16 amino acids. CDR3: CASSNTGGAANYGYTF. Written as DNA, the CDR3 is TGTGCCAGCAGTAATACAGGGGGGGCGGCCAACTATGGCTACACCTTC.

The chain employs TRBV5-4 and TRBJ2-2; 10 nucleotides line up with TRBD2. V lost 2 bases to trimming and J lost 5 bases; unmatched junction nucleotides: 15. This CDR3 has 19 residues. Germline CDR1 SGHNT, CDR2 YYREEE (reference sequence). The CDR3 spells CASSLLGLANGLRTGELFF. CDR3 bases: TGTGCCAGCAGCTTATTGGGACTAGCGAACGGGTTGAGGACCGGGGAGCTGTTTTTT.

This clone has a single count. The V call is TRBV18, the J call TRBJ1-1; D gene ambiguous. Looked up from germline, CDR1 is KGHSH and CDR2 is LQKENI. The CDR3 length is 17 residues. V was pared by 3 bases and J by 1 base, with 18 bases between. The CDR3 DNA is TGTGCCAGCTCACCCGGCAAGCCGCGCTTGTCGAACACTGAAGCTTTCTTT. Translating it yields CASSPGKPRLSNTEAFF.

This clone appeared once. The gene calls are TRBV7-2 and TRBJ2-1; the D gene is possibly TRBD1 (6 bases). Germline values: CDR1 SGHTA, CDR2 FQGNSA. V dropped 5 bases and J dropped 13 bases, with 21 bases sitting between them. The CDR3 extends over 14 amino acids. CDR3 sequence (DNA): TGTGCCAGCAGCCAGCCCCTCAGGGGTGGATTCCAGTTCTTC. Its translation is CASSQPLRGGFQFF.

The CDR3 protein is CASSEMRNQPQHF. The DNA for the CDR3 is TGCGCCAGCAGTGAGATGCGGAATCAGCCCCAGCATTTT. The chain uses TRBV10-2 and TRBJ1-5; D remains ambiguous. CDR1 WSHSY and CDR2 SAAADI come from the germline V gene. The V gene lost 2 bases and the J gene lost 4 bases, with 6 bases spanning the gap. This CDR3 is 13 amino acids long.

This clone was observed a single time. This chain connects TRBV19 to TRBJ1-3; weak D call: TRBD1 (6 bases). The CDR3 has 15 amino acids. Trimming stripped 4 bases from V and 1 base from J, with 11 bases between. CDR1 and CDR2 (germline): LNHDA, SQIVND (reference sequence). CDR3 DNA: TGTGCCAGTAGTACCACAGGGACGTCTGGAAACACCATATATTTT. It is translated as CASSTTGTSGNTIYF.

For this clone: Additional DNA sequences in this sample encode the identical CDR3. This chain links TRBV7-9 with TRBJ2-7, with unresolved D. The CDR3 is 12 amino acids. Germline V gene lookup returns CDR1 SEHNR and CDR2 FQNEAQ (reference sequence). V dropped 5 bases and J dropped 4 bases, with 9 bases sitting between them. The CDR3: CASSPTGYEQYF. Here the CDR3 DNA reads TGTGCCAGCAGCCCGACGGGTTACGAGCAGTACTTC.